This passage covers 16 T cell receptor beta chains from one sample sequenced in a study of beta chain features in type 1 diabetes. Overall study results and limits: Among all four CD4+ subsets, Type 1 diabetes patients had TCRB CDR3s that were moderately but significantly shorter.

Their antigen targets remain unknown. TCRB transcripts that were expressed got sequenced, as all of the isolated RNA had been reverse transcribed. The method was immunoSEQ multiplex PCR; TCRdb's version includes in-frame clones alone and lacks a portion of them. The data hold some 160,000 clones, with approximately 9.1% observed a single time. Sequencing was done on a sample of central memory CD4+ T cells from blood. The receptors here all came from a woman between 25 and 40 years old with type 1 diabetes.

This clone has only a few counts. The chain couples TRBV4-1 to TRBJ1-2; D remains ambiguous. Germline CDR1 reads MGHRA; CDR2 reads YSYEKL. The CDR3 is 14 residues long. V was pared by 1 base and J by 7 bases, with 13 bases between. CDR3 amino acids: CASSQGTRGLGYTF. For the CDR3, the DNA is TGCGCCAGCAGCCAAGGAACCCGGGGTCTTGGCTACACCTTC.

There are a few counts of this clone. The chain combines TRBV5-4 with TRBJ2-7, with 7 bases aligning to TRBD2. With 2 bases clipped from V and 6 bases from J, the junction kept 8 bases outside the gene matches. This CDR3 region has 14 residues. Germline CDR1 reads SGHNT; CDR2 reads YYREEE (reference sequence). The CDR3 reads CASSFSGTTAEQYF. Here the CDR3 DNA reads TGTGCCAGCAGCTTCTCGGGGACTACAGCCGAGCAGTACTTC.

This clone came up a few times. The chain links TRBV13 to TRBJ2-7; 9 bases agree with TRBD1. The V segment lost 5 bases and the J segment 0 bases; nucleotides outside the gene matches: 5. Germline V gene data show CDR1 as PRHDT and CDR2 as FYEKMQ (reference sequence). There are 15 residues in the CDR3. The CDR3 coding sequence is TGTGCCAGCAGCCAACAGGGGGCGAGCTCCTACGAGCAGTACTTC. It is translated as CASSQQGASSYEQYF. The full variable domain, its missing parts supplied by reference TRBV13 and TRBJ2-7, is AAGVIQSPRHLIKEKRETATLKCYPIPRHDTVYWYQQGPGQDPQFLISFYEKMQSDKGSIPDRFSAQQFSDYHSELNMSSLELGDSALYFCASSQQGASSYEQYFGPGTRLTVT.

The V and J genes are TRBV29-1 and TRBJ1-4; 10 bases line up with TRBD1. The V and J ends lost 6 bases and 7 bases, in that order; junction bases with no gene match: 5. The CDR3 is 13 residues long. Looked up from germline, CDR1 is SQVTM and CDR2 is ANQGSEA. CDR3 protein: CSVGQGKGEKLFF. As DNA, the CDR3 is TGCAGCGTGGGACAGGGGAAGGGTGAAAAACTGTTTTTT. Variable domain in full (rest from reference TRBV29-1 and TRBJ1-4): SAVISQKPSRDICQRGTSLTIQCQVDSQVTMMFWYRQQPGQSLTLIATANQGSEATYESGFVIDKFPISRPNLTFSTLTVSNMSPEDSSIYLCSVGQGKGEKLFFGSGTQLSVL.

This clone was counted a few times. The chain employs TRBV29-1 and TRBJ2-7; 9 positions match TRBD1. After removal of 5 bases from V and 3 bases from J, the junction contained 8 bases not matched to a gene. This CDR3 contains 14 residues. CDR1 is SQVTM, CDR2 ANQGSEA, per germline. The CDR3 coding sequence is TGCAGCGTTCAGGGACAGGGATTAGGCTACGAGCAGTACTTC. It yields the protein CSVQGQGLGYEQYF.

The DNA of the CDR3 is TGCGCCAGCAGCCCCCAACCGGGACAGGGGGCAGGTGGCTACACCTTC. It specifies CASSPQPGQGAGGYTF. The chain combines TRBV5-1 with TRBJ1-2, with 12 positions matching TRBD1. V lost 4 bases, J lost 7 bases, and 11 bases stayed unmatched. CDR3 length: 16 amino acids. Germline CDR1 is SGHRS and CDR2 is YFSETQ. Combining the CDR3 with reference TRBV5-1 and TRBJ1-2 gives the whole variable domain KAGVTQTPRYLIKTRGQQVTLSCSPISGHRSVSWYQQTPGQGLQFLFEYFSETQRNKGNFPGRFSGRQFSNSRSEMNVSTLELGDSALYLCASSPQPGQGAGGYTFGSGTRLTVV.

This clone was seen more than once but under ten times. The genes are TRBV30 and TRBJ1-5, with unresolved D. The CDR3 totals 13 residues. The germline V gene encodes CDR1 GTSNPN and CDR2 SVGIG (reference sequence). V lost 2 bases and J lost 3, with 8 bases in between. Here the CDR3 reads CAWSYDYNQPQHF. For the CDR3, the DNA is TGTGCCTGGAGTTACGACTACAATCAGCCCCAGCATTTT. The full variable domain, with the rest looked up from reference TRBV30 and TRBJ1-5, is SQTIHQWPATLVQPVGSPLSLECTVEGTSNPNLYWYRQAAGRGLQLLFYSVGIGQISSEVPQNLSASRPQDRQFILSSKKLLLSDSGFYLCAWSYDYNQPQHFGDGTRLSIL.

The chain couples TRBV18 to TRBJ1-1; 9 nucleotides agree with TRBD1. CDR1 and CDR2 from the germline V gene are KGHSH and LQKENI. CDR3 length equals 14 residues. V was clipped by 6 bases and J by 5 bases; unmatched bases: 7. CDR3 DNA sequence: TGTGCCAGCTCTACAGGGGGCCATGGGACTGAAGCTTTCTTT. This translates into CASSTGGHGTEAFF.

Only a few counts were recorded for this clone. The V gene is TRBV30, the J gene TRBJ1-5, with 7 positions matching TRBD1. The CDR3 is made up of 16 amino acids. Looked up from germline, CDR1 is GTSNPN and CDR2 is SVGIG (reference sequence). The V and J ends lost 5 bases and 0 bases, in that order; junction bases with no gene match: 10. Here the CDR3 reads CAWQTGLDNSNQPQHF. The CDR3 DNA reads TGTGCCTGGCAGACAGGGCTAGACAATAGCAATCAGCCCCAGCATTTT.

V gene TRBV19 combines with J gene TRBJ2-1; 11 positions agree with TRBD1. The CDR3 has 14 residues. Germline V CDR1 and CDR2: LNHDA, SQIVND (reference sequence). Losses at the gene ends were 6 bases for V and 7 bases for J; bases not matched to a gene: 5. This CDR3 is CASRGTGGDNEQFF. The CDR3 DNA is TGTGCCAGTAGAGGGACAGGGGGGGATAATGAGCAGTTCTTC.

The chain has TRBV9 and TRBJ1-1; D is unclear. The germline gives CDR1 SGDLS, CDR2 YYNGEE. The CDR3 runs 13 residues. V lost 3 bases to trimming and J lost 3 bases, with 9 bases between them. In DNA, the CDR3 is TGTGCCAGCAGCGCTTACTTGGACACTGAAGCTTTCTTT. It codes for CASSAYLDTEAFF.

This clone was seen a handful of times. V and J are TRBV5-1 and TRBJ2-7; D gene unclear. Germline V lookup: CDR1 SGHRS, CDR2 YFSETQ. This CDR3 is built from 12 residues. With 2 bases removed from V and 4 bases from J, the gap between germline ends came to 7 bases. CDR3 DNA: TGCGCCAGCAGCTTTGGCAGGTACGAGCAGTACTTC. Its protein product is CASSFGRYEQYF.

The genes are TRBV19 and TRBJ2-2; D possibly corresponds to TRBD1 (6 bases). Germline loops: CDR1 LNHDA, CDR2 SQIVND (reference sequence). With 9 bases removed from V and 4 bases from J, the gap between germline ends came to 12 bases. The CDR3 covers 13 residues. The DNA for the CDR3 is TGTGCCAGCACAGGGCGGGTCACCGGGGAGCTGTTTTTT. It yields the protein CASTGRVTGELFF.

V usage is TRBV12-5 and J usage is TRBJ1-1, with D tentatively TRBD1 (5 bases). CDR1 is LGHNT, CDR2 FRNRAP, per germline. This CDR3 has 13 residues. V was trimmed by 3 bases and J by 5 bases, leaving 10 bases between them. The CDR3 sequence: CASGFQEGTEAFF. The CDR3 DNA reads TGTGCTAGTGGTTTCCAGGAGGGGACTGAAGCTTTCTTT.

This clone was detected a few times. This chain connects TRBV5-4 to TRBJ2-5; 10 bases are a match to TRBD2. The V gene end was trimmed by 1 base and the J gene end by 4 bases; junction bases not matched to a gene: 1. Germline V CDR1 and CDR2: SGHNT, YYREEE (reference sequence). The CDR3 sequence is 14 residues long. In DNA form, the CDR3 reads TGTGCCAGCAGCTTGACTAGCGGGACAGAGACCCAGTACTTC. Its protein product is CASSLTSGTETQYF.

The V and J genes are TRBV5-1 and TRBJ2-7, with 10 bases fitting TRBD2. The CDR3 has 15 residues. V lost 5 bases, J lost 4 bases, and 9 bases stayed unmatched. From germline, CDR1 is SGHRS and CDR2 YFSETQ. The CDR3 spells CASSPLAGVGYEQYF. CDR3 bases: TGCGCCAGCAGTCCCCTAGCGGGAGTTGGATACGAGCAGTACTTC.